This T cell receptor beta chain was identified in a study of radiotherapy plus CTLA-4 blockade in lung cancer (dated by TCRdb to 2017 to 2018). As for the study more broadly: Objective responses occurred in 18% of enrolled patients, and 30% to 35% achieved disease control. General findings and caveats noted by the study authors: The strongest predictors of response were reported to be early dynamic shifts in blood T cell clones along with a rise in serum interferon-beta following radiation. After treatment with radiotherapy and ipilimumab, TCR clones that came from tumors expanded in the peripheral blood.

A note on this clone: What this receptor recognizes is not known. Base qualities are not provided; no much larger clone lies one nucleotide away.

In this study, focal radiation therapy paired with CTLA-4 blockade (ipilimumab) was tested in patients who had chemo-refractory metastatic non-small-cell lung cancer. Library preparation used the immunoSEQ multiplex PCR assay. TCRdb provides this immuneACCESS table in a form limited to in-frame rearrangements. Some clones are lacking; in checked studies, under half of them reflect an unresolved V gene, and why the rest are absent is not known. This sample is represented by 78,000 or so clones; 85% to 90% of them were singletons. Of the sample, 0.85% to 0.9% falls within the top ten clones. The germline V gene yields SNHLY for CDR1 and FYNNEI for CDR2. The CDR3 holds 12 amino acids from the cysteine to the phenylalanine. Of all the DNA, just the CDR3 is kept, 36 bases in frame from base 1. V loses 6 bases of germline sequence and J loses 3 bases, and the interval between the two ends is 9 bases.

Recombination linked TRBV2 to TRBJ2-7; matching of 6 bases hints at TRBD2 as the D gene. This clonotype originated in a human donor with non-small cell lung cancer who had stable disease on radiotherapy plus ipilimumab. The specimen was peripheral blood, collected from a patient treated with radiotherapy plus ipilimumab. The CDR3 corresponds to CASRAGSYEQYF. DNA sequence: TGTGCCAGCAGGGCCGGGAGCTACGAGCAGTACTTC.